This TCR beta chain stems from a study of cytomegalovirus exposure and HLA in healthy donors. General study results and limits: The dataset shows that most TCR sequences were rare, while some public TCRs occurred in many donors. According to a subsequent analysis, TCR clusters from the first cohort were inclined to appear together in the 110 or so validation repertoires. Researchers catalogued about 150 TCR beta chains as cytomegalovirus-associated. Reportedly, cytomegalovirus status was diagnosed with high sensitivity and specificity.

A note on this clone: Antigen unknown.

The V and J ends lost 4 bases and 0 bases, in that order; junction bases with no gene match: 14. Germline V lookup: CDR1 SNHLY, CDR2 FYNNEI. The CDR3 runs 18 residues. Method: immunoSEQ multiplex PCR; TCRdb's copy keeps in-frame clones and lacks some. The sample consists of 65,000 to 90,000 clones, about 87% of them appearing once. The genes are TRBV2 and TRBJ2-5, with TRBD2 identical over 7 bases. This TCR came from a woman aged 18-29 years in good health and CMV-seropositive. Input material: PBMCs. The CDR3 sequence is CASSVLRWGEGYQETQYF. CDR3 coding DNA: TGTGCCAGCAGTGTGCTACGGTGGGGGGAGGGTTACCAAGAGACCCAGTACTTC.